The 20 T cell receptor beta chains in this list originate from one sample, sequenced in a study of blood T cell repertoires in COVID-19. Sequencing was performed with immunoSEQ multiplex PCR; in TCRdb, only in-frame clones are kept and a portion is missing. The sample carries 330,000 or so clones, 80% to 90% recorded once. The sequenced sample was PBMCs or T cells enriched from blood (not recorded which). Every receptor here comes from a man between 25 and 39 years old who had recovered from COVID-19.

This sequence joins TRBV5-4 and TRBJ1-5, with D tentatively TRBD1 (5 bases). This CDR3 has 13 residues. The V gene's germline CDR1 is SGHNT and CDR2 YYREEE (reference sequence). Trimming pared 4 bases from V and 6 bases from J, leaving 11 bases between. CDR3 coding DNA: TGTGCCAGCAGCGGCAGGGTAAGTCAGCCCCAGCATTTT. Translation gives CASSGRVSQPQHF.

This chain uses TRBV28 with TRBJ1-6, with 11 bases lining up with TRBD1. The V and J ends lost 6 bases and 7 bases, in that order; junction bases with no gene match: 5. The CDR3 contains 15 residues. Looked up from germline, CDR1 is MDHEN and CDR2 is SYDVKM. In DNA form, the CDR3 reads TGTGCCAGCAGGGGGACAGGGGGGCTGAATTCACCCCTCCACTTT. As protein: CASRGTGGLNSPLHF.

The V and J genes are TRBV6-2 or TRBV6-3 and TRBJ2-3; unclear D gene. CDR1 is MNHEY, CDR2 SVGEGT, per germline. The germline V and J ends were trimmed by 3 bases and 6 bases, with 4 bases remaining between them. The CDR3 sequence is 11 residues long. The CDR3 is CASSYADTQYF. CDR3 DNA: TGTGCCAGCAGTTATGCGGATACGCAGTATTTT.

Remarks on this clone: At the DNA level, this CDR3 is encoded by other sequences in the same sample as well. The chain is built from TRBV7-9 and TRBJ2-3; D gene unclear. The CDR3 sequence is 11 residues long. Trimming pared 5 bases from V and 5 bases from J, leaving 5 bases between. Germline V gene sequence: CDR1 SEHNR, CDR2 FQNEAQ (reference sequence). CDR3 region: CASSPQDTQYF. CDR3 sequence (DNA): TGTGCCAGCAGCCCACAAGATACGCAGTATTTT.

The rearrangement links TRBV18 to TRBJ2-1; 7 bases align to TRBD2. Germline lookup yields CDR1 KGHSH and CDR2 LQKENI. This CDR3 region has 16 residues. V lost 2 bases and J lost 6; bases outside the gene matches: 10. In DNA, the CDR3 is TGTGCCAGCTCACCATTCCCCCTTCCGGGAGGCAATGAGCAGTTCTTC. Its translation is CASSPFPLPGGNEQFF.

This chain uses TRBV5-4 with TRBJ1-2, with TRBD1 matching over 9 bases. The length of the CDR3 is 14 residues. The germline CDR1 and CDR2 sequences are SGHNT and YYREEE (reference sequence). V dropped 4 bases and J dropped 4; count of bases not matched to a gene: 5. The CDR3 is CASSPRTGAYGYTF. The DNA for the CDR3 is TGTGCCAGCAGCCCGAGGACAGGGGCCTATGGCTACACCTTC.

The CDR3 nucleotides read TGTGCCAGCAGTTTCGGAATGGAAGGGGGTGCGTGGGCTGAAGCTTTCTTT. This gives the protein CASSFGMEGGAWAEAFF. The chain joins TRBV28 to TRBJ1-1; tentatively, D is TRBD1 (6 bases). The CDR3 sequence is 17 residues long. The V end was cut by 3 bases, the J end by 6 bases, with 23 bases between. Looked up from germline, CDR1 is MDHEN and CDR2 is SYDVKM.

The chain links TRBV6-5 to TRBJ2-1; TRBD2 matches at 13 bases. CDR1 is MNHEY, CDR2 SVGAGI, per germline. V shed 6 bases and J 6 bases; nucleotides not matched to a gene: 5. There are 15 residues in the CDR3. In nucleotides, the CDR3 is TGTGCCAGCAGGCAACTAGCGGGGGGGCCCAATGAGCAGTTCTTC. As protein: CASRQLAGGPNEQFF.

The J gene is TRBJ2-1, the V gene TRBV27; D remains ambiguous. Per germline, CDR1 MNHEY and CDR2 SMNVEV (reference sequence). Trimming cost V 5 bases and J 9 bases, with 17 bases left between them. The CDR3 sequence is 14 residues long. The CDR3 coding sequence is TGTGCCAGCAGTCTCAGTCCCACCTCGGGTGAGCAGTTCTTC. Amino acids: CASSLSPTSGEQFF.

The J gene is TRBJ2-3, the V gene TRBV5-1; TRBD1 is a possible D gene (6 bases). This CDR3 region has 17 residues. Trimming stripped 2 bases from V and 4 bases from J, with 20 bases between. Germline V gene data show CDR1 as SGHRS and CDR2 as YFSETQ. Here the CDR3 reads CASSFGRTGYFPDTQYF. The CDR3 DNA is TGCGCCAGCAGCTTTGGTCGAACAGGGTATTTTCCAGATACGCAGTATTTT.

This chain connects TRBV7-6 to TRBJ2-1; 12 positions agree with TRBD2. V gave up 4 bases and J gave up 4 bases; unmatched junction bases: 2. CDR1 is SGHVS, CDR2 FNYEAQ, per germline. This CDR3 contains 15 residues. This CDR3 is CASSSLAGGYNEQFF. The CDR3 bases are TGTGCCAGCAGCTCACTAGCGGGGGGTTACAATGAGCAGTTCTTC.

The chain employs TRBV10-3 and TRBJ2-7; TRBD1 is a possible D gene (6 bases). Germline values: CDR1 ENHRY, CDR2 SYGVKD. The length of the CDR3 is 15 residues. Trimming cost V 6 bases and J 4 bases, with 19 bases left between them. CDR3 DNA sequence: TGTGCCATCAGACCAGCTTCCGGGACACAATACGAGCAGTACTTC. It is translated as CAIRPASGTQYEQYF.

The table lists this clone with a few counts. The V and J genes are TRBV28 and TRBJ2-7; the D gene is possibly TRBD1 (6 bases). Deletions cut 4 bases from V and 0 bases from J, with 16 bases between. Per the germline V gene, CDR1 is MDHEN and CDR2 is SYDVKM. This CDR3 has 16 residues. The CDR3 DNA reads TGTGCCAGCAGTTCTTTGGGACACCCTTCCTCCTACGAGCAGTACTTC. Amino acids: CASSSLGHPSSYEQYF.

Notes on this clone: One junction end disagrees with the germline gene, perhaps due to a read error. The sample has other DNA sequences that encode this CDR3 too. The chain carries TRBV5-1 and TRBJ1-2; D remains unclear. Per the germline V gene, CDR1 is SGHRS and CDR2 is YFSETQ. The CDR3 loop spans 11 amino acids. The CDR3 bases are TGCGCCAGCCGGGGTAACTATGGTTACACCTTC. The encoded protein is CASRGNYGYTF.

The CDR3, as DNA: TGTGCCAGCAGTTTCCCCGACAGGGGGCATAGCAATCAGCCCCAGCATTTT. Translating it yields CASSFPDRGHSNQPQHF. The chain combines TRBV27 with TRBJ1-5; TRBD1 matches 10 bases. V dropped 3 bases and J dropped 0; count of bases not matched to a gene: 5. From germline, CDR1 is MNHEY and CDR2 SMNVEV (reference sequence). CDR3 length equals 17 residues.

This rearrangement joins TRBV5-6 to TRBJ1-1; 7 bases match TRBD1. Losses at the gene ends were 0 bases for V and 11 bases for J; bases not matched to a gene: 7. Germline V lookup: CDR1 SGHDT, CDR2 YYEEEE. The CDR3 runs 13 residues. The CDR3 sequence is CASSLEGARTAFF. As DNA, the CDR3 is TGTGCCAGCAGCTTGGAGGGGGCACGGACGGCTTTCTTT.

For the CDR3, the DNA is TGTGCCACCAGCAGAGATTCCCCCCACGGCACTGAAGCTTTCTTT. Translating it yields CATSRDSPHGTEAFF. The chain has TRBV15 and TRBJ1-1; no clear D. CDR1 LNHNV and CDR2 YYDKDF come from the germline V gene (reference sequence). V was cut by 0 bases and J by 4 bases, with 12 bases left in between. CDR3 size: 15 residues.

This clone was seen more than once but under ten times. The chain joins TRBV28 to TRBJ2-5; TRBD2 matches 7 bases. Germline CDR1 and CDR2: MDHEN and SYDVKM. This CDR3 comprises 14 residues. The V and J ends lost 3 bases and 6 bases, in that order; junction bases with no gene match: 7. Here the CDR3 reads CASSFGGGLKTQYF. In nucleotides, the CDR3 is TGTGCCAGCAGTTTCGGCGGGGGTTTGAAGACCCAGTACTTC.

CDR3 DNA sequence: TGTGCCAGCAGCCGAGAGGCGTCCTTTAGCGGTTCACCCCTCCACTTT. It yields the protein CASSREASFSGSPLHF. This chain links TRBV27 with TRBJ1-6; no clear D gene. V was pared by 6 bases and J by 9 bases, with 21 bases between. The CDR3 totals 16 residues. The germline V gene has CDR1 MNHEY and CDR2 SMNVEV (reference sequence).

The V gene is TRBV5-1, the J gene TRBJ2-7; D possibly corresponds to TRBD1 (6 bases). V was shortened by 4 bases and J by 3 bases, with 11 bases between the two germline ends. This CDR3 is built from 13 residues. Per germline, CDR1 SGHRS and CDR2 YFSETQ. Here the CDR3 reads CASSRQENYEQYF. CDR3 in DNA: TGCGCCAGCAGCCGACAGGAAAACTACGAGCAGTACTTC.